This T cell receptor beta chain was captured in a study of T cell responses to AZD1222 COVID-19 vaccine. Regarding the study as a whole: The repertoires were collected only after the peak T cell response. Two doses of AZD1222 preceded a rise in Spike-specific TCR breadth and depth. It was only a handful of AZD1222 recipients who were seropositive at baseline. It should be noted that donors were predominantly white British and more often female, and clonal diversity was possibly underestimated.

Per the germline V gene, CDR1 is SGHTA and CDR2 is FQGTGA. The CDR3 spans 13 residues. Deletions cut 9 bases from V and 4 bases from J, with 15 bases between. About this clone itself: The antigen is not known.

Sequencing used immunoSEQ multiplex PCR; TCRdb keeps in-frame clones, though not all of them. The data contain around 130,000 clones, 86% of them singletons. This sequence joins TRBV7-3 and TRBJ1-1, with D unresolved. The sample here was peripheral blood, taken on day 0 of AZD1222 vaccination. This clonotype originated in an adult in good health. The CDR3, as DNA: TGTGCCAGTAAGATGGGTGGCGGCACTGAAGCTTTCTTT. Translating gives CASKMGGGTEAFF.